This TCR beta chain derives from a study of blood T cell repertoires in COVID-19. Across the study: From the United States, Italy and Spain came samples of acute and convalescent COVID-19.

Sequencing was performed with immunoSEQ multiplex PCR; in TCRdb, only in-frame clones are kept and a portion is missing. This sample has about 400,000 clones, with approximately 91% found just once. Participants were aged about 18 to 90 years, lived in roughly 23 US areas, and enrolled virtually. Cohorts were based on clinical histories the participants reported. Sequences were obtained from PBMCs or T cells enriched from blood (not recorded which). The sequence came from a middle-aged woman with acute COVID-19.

CDR3 sequence (DNA): TGCGCCAGCAGCTTGGCTGTTGGGACAGGGGGCGAAAAACTGTTTTTT. Translating it yields CASSLAVGTGGEKLFF. The chain is built from TRBV5-1 and TRBJ1-4; 12 bases are a match to TRBD1. J was trimmed by 8 bases and V by 0 bases; bases with no gene match: 5. The CDR3 is 16 residues long. Germline CDR1 reads SGHRS; CDR2 reads YFSETQ.